This TCR beta chain is drawn from a study of T cells in Graves' hyperthyroidism and ophthalmopathy. Turning to the study itself: Sampling of peripheral blood happened at initial diagnosis, prior to any treatment.

Researchers barred patients who had uncontrolled infection, other autoimmune disease, pregnancy or lactation. This clonotype has ten or more counts. Its antigen remains unidentified. Researchers amplified the TCR beta CDR3 regions from RNA transcripts. Carried out on the TCR CDR3, a first-round RT-PCR used the HTBI primer set. TCRdb re-called the multiplex PCR reads through MiXCR, storing one row per CDR3 protein. Of about 740,000 distinct CDR3 sequences detected, 11% to 15% appear once; the ten largest clones hold 10%. Study-wide findings and caveats: In blood, most of the thyroid clonotypes expanded above 0.001 were also present.

Germline V gives CDR1 DFQATT, CDR2 SNEGSKA (reference sequence). This CDR3 has 11 amino acids. The ends were cut back, 6 bases at V and 4 bases at J, with 10 bases in the middle. The TCR sequence derives from a woman aged 18-29 years with Graves' hyperthyroidism. The V call is TRBV20-1, the J call TRBJ2-7, with D hard to call. Sequenced input: blood. This CDR3 reads CSAPLGYEQYF. CDR3 DNA sequence: TGCAGTGCCCCCTTAGGATACGAGCAGTACTTC.